A selection of T cell receptor beta chains follows, all from one sample in a study of blood T cell repertoires in COVID-19. The protocol was immunoSEQ multiplex PCR, while the TCRdb copy is restricted to in-frame clones and leaves out a portion. The sample has about 160,000 clones, around 84% seen once. Material for sequencing was peripheral blood. All receptors derive from a human donor with acute or convalescent COVID-19. The donor label of this sample is uncertain. Both conserved end residues are part of each CDR3. The order of the fields is V gene, J gene, D gene, clone size, CDR3 protein, CDR3 DNA. The D gene is left open where the match is weak. Clone size appears in some rows only: once, few, many, or a class for an expanded clone.

TRBV27,TRBJ1-1,NA,NA,CASRPDRLPNTEAFF,TGTGCCAGCAGACCTGACCGACTGCCGAACACTGAAGCTTTCTTT
TRBV18,TRBJ1-3,NA,once,CASSPIEGSGNTIYF,TGTGCCAGCTCACCCATCGAGGGCTCTGGAAACACCATATATTTT
TRBV27,TRBJ1-2,TRBD1,NA,CASMDRASYGYTF,TGTGCCAGCATGGACAGGGCCTCCTATGGCTACACCTTC
TRBV5-6,TRBJ2-2,NA,NA,CASSSLDFLNTGELFF,TGTGCCAGCAGCTCTTTGGACTTTCTGAACACCGGGGAGCTGTTTTTT
TRBV7-2,TRBJ2-3,TRBD2,NA,CASSLARAGGTPSQYF,TGTGCCAGCAGCTTAGCGCGTGCGGGGGGGACCCCTTCGCAGTATTTT
TRBV30,TRBJ1-6,TRBD1,NA,CAWSTLDRANSPLHF,TGTGCCTGGAGCACGCTGGACAGGGCTAATTCACCCCTCCACTTT
TRBV3-1/TRBV3-2,TRBJ2-3,TRBD2,NA,CASSQPMGAGGRNTQYF,TGTGCCAGCAGCCAACCCATGGGGGCGGGGGGCCGGAATACGCAGTATTTT
TRBV11-3,TRBJ2-1,TRBD2,NA,CASSFPTSGGTYNEQFF,TGTGCCAGCAGCTTTCCGACTAGCGGGGGAACCTACAATGAGCAGTTCTTC
TRBV7-8,TRBJ1-6,NA,NA,CASSLRKGNSPLHF,TGTGCCAGCAGCTTACGTAAGGGGAATTCACCCCTCCACTTT
TRBV5-8,TRBJ2-3,TRBD2,NA,CASSLEFGGGPTDTQYF,TGTGCCAGCAGCTTGGAATTCGGCGGGGGGCCCACAGATACGCAGTATTTT
TRBV11-2,TRBJ2-3,TRBD1,NA,CASSLDRVDTQYF,TGTGCCAGCAGCTTGGACAGGGTAGATACGCAGTATTTT
TRBV7-3,TRBJ2-5,NA,once,CASSLAGKGETQYF,TGTGCCAGCAGCTTAGCGGGGAAGGGTGAGACCCAGTACTTC
TRBV4-3,TRBJ1-5,NA,NA,CASSQDGGVGAQHF,TGCGCCAGCAGCCAAGACGGCGGAGTCGGGGCCCAGCATTTT
TRBV28,TRBJ1-5,NA,NA,CASSGDSNQPQHF,TGTGCCAGCAGTGGAGATAGCAATCAGCCCCAGCATTTT
TRBV7-9,TRBJ1-6,NA,NA,CASSPANNSPLHF,TGTGCCAGCAGCCCCGCGAATAATTCACCCCTCCACTTT
TRBV5-1,TRBJ1-4,TRBD1,NA,CASSYGQDSEKLFF,TGCGCCAGCAGCTACGGACAGGATTCTGAAAAACTGTTTTTT
TRBV5-1,TRBJ1-5,TRBD1,NA,CASSLTPGQGAMNNQPQHF,TGCGCCAGCAGCTTGACACCGGGACAGGGGGCAATGAACAATCAGCCCCAGCATTTT
TRBV5-1,TRBJ2-1,TRBD1,NA,CASSSRTGRNEQFF,TGCGCCAGCAGCTCCCGGACAGGGAGGAATGAGCAGTTCTTC
TRBV5-1,TRBJ2-5,TRBD2,NA,CASSLSGGLETQYF,TGCGCCAGCAGTCTTAGCGGGGGGCTAGAGACCCAGTACTTC
TRBV24-1,TRBJ1-1,NA,NA,CATSDRRGAEAFF,TGTGCCACCAGTGACCGACGGGGGGCTGAAGCTTTCTTT
TRBV2,TRBJ1-2,NA,NA,CASGAWEGYGYTF,TGTGCCAGCGGGGCGTGGGAGGGCTATGGCTACACCTTC
TRBV5-1,TRBJ1-2,TRBD1,NA,CASSPPLTGNYGYTF,TGCGCCAGCAGCCCCCCCTTGACAGGGAACTATGGCTACACCTTC
TRBV27,TRBJ1-2,NA,NA,CASSLVKTASLYGYTF,TGTGCCAGCAGTTTAGTAAAGACAGCCTCCTTGTATGGCTACACCTTC
TRBV18,TRBJ1-1,TRBD1,once,CASSYTGGTEAFF,TGTGCCAGCTCTTACACAGGGGGCACTGAAGCTTTCTTT
TRBV28,TRBJ1-6,NA,NA,CASSLAGTAGSLHF,TGTGCCAGCAGTTTGGCTGGAACAGCGGGATCCCTCCACTTT
TRBV6-2/TRBV6-3,TRBJ1-5,TRBD1,NA,CASSLSTGAGGQPQHF,TGTGCCAGCAGCCTATCGACAGGGGCCGGGGGTCAGCCCCAGCATTTT
TRBV7-9,TRBJ1-2,TRBD1,NA,CASSMTGSGYTF,TGTGCCAGCAGCATGACAGGGAGCGGCTACACCTTC
TRBV2,TRBJ2-1,TRBD2,NA,CASAQSGRGVVSSYNEQFF,TGTGCCAGCGCGCAGAGTGGGCGGGGGGTGGTGAGCTCCTACAATGAGCAGTTCTTC
TRBV19,TRBJ1-1,TRBD1,NA,CASSIAALTTGRNTEAFF,TGTGCCAGTAGTATAGCCGCACTAACGACAGGGAGGAACACTGAAGCTTTCTTT
TRBV27,TRBJ2-1,NA,NA,CASSPQGWVYNEQFF,TGTGCCAGCAGTCCTCAGGGTTGGGTCTACAATGAGCAGTTCTTC
TRBV5-6,TRBJ1-1,NA,NA,CASSKGQRDPEAFF,TGTGCCAGCAGCAAGGGACAACGGGACCCTGAAGCTTTCTTT
TRBV5-4,TRBJ2-5,TRBD2,NA,CASSRGGLQETQYF,TGTGCCAGCAGCCGCGGGGGTCTTCAAGAGACCCAGTACTTC
TRBV7-9,TRBJ2-3,NA,few,CASSENHRNTDTQYF,TGTGCCAGCAGCGAGAACCACAGGAACACAGATACGCAGTATTTT
TRBV18,TRBJ2-5,TRBD1,NA,CASSPGQGGEETQYF,TGTGCCAGCTCCCCCGGACAGGGAGGTGAAGAGACCCAGTACTTC
TRBV19,TRBJ2-7,TRBD1,NA,CASSYQRQGAIEQYF,TGTGCCAGTAGTTACCAACGACAGGGGGCAATCGAGCAGTACTTC
TRBV28,TRBJ1-6,TRBD1,NA,CASSSQGGSLHF,TGTGCCAGCAGCTCCCAGGGGGGATCCCTCCACTTT
TRBV27,TRBJ2-3,TRBD2,NA,CASSPPRTRAGGAKDTQYF,TGTGCCAGCAGTCCACCACGGACTCGTGCCGGGGGGGCTAAAGATACGCAGTATTTT
TRBV5-4,TRBJ1-1,TRBD1,NA,CASSFRPGTGGSEAFF,TGTGCCAGCAGCTTCCGTCCCGGGACAGGGGGGTCTGAAGCTTTCTTT
TRBV5-4,TRBJ2-7,NA,NA,CASSFYLFGLGGNEQYF,TGTGCCAGCAGCTTTTACCTTTTCGGCCTCGGCGGTAACGAGCAGTACTTC
TRBV3-1/TRBV3-2,TRBJ1-2,TRBD1,NA,CASSQMGQVYGYTF,TGTGCCAGCAGCCAAATGGGACAGGTCTATGGCTACACCTTC
TRBV19,TRBJ2-1,NA,once,CASRSRDEQFF,TGTGCCAGTAGGAGCCGGGATGAGCAGTTCTTC
TRBV5-1,TRBJ1-5,NA,NA,CASSLVGDSNQPQHF,TGCGCCAGCAGCTTGGTGGGAGATAGCAATCAGCCCCAGCATTTT
TRBV6-2/TRBV6-3,TRBJ2-5,NA,NA,CASSYGVGVRETQYF,TGTGCCAGCAGTTACGGCGTCGGGGTTCGGGAGACCCAGTACTTC
TRBV2,TRBJ1-1,NA,NA,CASSENRWQVEMNTEAFF,TGTGCCAGCAGTGAAAACCGGTGGCAGGTCGAAATGAACACTGAAGCTTTCTTT
TRBV4-1,TRBJ1-6,NA,NA,CASSHHTLRVRDSPLHF,TGCGCCAGCAGCCATCATACGCTACGCGTCCGCGATTCACCCCTCCACTTT
TRBV11-3,TRBJ2-2,TRBD2,NA,CASSLDLAGVPNTGELFF,TGTGCCAGCAGCTTAGATCTGGCGGGGGTGCCGAACACCGGGGAGCTGTTTTTT
TRBV5-8,TRBJ1-4,NA,NA,CASSLGAGNEKLFF,TGTGCCAGCAGCTTGGGTGCCGGGAATGAAAAACTGTTTTTT
TRBV5-4,TRBJ2-7,TRBD2,NA,CASSDQLAGGTYEQYF,TGTGCCAGCAGCGACCAACTAGCGGGGGGTACCTACGAGCAGTACTTC
TRBV5-4,TRBJ1-2,NA,NA,CASSSETGHSGAGYTF,TGTGCCAGCAGCTCAGAAACAGGGCATAGCGGGGCTGGCTACACCTTC
TRBV11-1,TRBJ1-1,NA,NA,CASSPSLNTEAFF,TGTGCCAGCAGCCCCTCTTTGAACACTGAAGCTTTCTTT
TRBV30,TRBJ1-6,NA,NA,CAWSVIPISSPLHF,TGTGCCTGGAGTGTAATACCGATTAGTTCACCCCTCCACTTT
TRBV16,TRBJ2-7,NA,once,CASSQSLYRDEQYF,TGTGCCAGCAGCCAATCGCTTTACAGGGACGAGCAGTACTTC
TRBV9,TRBJ1-4,NA,many,CASSVAAGQGDEKLFF,TGTGCCAGCAGCGTAGCTGCTGGGCAGGGTGACGAAAAACTGTTTTTT
TRBV15,TRBJ1-1,NA,NA,CATSRDFKTPPFF,TGTGCCACCAGCAGAGATTTCAAGACTCCCCCTTTCTTT